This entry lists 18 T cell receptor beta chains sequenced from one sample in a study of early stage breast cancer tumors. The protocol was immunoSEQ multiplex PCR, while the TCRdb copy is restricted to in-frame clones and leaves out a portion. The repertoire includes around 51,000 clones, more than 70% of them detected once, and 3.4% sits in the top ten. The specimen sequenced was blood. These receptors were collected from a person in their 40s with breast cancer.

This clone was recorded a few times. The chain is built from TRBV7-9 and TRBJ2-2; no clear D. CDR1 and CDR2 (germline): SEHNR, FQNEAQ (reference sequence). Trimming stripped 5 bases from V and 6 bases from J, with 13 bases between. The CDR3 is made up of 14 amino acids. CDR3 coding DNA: TGTGCCAGCAGCCATCCTCTCAGAGCCGGGGAGCTGTTTTTT. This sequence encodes CASSHPLRAGELFF.

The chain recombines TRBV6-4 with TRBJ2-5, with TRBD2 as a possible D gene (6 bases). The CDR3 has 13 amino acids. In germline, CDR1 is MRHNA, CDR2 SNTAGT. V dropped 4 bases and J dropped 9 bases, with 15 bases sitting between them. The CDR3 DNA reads TGTGCCAGCAGTGTATGGCGGGATGGCCCCCAGTACTTC. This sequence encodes CASSVWRDGPQYF.

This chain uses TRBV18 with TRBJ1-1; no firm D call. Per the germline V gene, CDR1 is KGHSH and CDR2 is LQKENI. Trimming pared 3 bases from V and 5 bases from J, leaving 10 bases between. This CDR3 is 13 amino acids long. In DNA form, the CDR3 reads TGTGCCAGCTCACCCTCATCGGGGACTGAAGCTTTCTTT. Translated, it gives CASSPSSGTEAFF.

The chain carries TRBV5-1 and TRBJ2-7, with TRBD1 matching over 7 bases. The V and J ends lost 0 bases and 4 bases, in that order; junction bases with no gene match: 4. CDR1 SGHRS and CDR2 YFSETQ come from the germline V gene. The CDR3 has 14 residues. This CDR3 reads CASSLGGTVYEQYF. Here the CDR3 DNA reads TGCGCCAGCAGCTTGGGAGGGACAGTTTACGAGCAGTACTTC.

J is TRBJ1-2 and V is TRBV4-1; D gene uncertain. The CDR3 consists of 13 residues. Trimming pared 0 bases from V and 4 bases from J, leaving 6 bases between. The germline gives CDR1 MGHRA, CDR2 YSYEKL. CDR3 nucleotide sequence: TGCGCCAGCAGCCAAGAGGCTTCCTATGGCTACACCTTC. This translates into CASSQEASYGYTF.

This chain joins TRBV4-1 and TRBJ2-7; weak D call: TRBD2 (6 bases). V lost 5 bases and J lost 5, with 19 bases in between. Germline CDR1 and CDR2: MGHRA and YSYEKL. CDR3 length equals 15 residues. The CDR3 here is CASSERALATHEQYF. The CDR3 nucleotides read TGCGCCAGCAGCGAACGGGCCCTAGCGACCCACGAGCAGTACTTC.

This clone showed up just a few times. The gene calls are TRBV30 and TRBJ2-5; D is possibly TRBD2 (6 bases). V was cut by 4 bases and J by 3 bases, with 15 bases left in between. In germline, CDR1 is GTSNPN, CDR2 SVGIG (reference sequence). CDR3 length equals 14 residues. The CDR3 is CAWTGGTREETQYF. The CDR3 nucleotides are TGTGCCTGGACTGGGGGGACCAGAGAAGAGACCCAGTACTTC.

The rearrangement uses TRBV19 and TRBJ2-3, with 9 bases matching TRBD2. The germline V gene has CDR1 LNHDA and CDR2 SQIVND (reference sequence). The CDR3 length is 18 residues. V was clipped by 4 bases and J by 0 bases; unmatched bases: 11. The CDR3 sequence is CASSTRLAGFTSTDTQYF. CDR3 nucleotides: TGTGCCAGTAGTACCCGCCTAGCGGGATTTACTAGCACAGATACGCAGTATTTT.

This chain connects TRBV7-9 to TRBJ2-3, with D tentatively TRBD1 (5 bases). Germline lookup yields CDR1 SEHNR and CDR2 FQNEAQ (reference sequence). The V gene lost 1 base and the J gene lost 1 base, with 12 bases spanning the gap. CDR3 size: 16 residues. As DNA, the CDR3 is TGTGCCAGCAGCTTAGTAGGCAGGGCCGGCACAGATACGCAGTATTTT. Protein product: CASSLVGRAGTDTQYF.

Here the CDR3 reads CASSGTSADTQYF. The CDR3 region has the DNA TGTGCCAGCAGTGGGACTAGTGCGGATACGCAGTATTTT. This chain connects TRBV6-1 to TRBJ2-3, with TRBD2 identical over 7 bases. CDR1 is MNHNS and CDR2 is SASEGT in the germline V gene. The CDR3 sequence is 13 residues long. V lost 4 bases, J lost 6 bases, and 4 bases stayed unmatched.

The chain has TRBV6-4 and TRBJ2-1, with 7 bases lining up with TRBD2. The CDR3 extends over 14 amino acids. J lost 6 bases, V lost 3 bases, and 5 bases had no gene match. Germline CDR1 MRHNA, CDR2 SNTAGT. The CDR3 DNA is TGTGCCAGCAGTGAGCCTAGCGGCACCAATGAGCAGTTCTTC. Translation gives CASSEPSGTNEQFF.

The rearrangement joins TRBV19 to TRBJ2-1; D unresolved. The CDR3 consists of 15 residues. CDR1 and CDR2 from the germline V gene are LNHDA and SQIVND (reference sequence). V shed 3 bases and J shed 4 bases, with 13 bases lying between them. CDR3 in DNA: TGTGCCAGTAGTATGGCGCTAGAGTCTTACAATGAGCAGTTCTTC. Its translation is CASSMALESYNEQFF.

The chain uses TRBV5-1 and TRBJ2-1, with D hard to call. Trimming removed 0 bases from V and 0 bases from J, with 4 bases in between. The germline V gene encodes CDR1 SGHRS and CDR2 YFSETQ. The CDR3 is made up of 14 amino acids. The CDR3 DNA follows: TGCGCCAGCAGCTTGGGGGCCTCCTACAATGAGCAGTTCTTC. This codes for CASSLGASYNEQFF. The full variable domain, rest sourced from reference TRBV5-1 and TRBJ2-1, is KAGVTQTPRYLIKTRGQQVTLSCSPISGHRSVSWYQQTPGQGLQFLFEYFSETQRNKGNFPGRFSGRQFSNSRSEMNVSTLELGDSALYLCASSLGASYNEQFFGPGTRLTVL.

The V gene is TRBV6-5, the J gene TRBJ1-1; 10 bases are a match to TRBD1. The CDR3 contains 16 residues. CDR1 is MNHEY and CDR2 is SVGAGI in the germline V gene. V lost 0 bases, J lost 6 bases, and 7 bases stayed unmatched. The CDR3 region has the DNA TGTGCCAGCAGTTACTCGCCAGACAGGGGGCTTTCTGAAGCTTTCTTT. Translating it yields CASSYSPDRGLSEAFF.

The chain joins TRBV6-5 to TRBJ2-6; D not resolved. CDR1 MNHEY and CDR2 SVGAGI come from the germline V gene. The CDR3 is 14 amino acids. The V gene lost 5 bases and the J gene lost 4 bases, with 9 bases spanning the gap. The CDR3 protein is CASSISAGANVLTF. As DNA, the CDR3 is TGTGCCAGCAGTATCAGCGCGGGGGCCAACGTCCTGACTTTC.

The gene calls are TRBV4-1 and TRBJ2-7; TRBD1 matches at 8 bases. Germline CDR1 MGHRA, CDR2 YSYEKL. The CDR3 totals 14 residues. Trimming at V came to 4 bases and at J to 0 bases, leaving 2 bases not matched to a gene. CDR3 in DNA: TGCGCCAGCAGCCTAGGACAGGGCTCCTACGAGCAGTACTTC. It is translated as CASSLGQGSYEQYF.

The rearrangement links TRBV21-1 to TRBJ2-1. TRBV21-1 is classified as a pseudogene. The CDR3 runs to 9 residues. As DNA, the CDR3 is TGTGCCGGGTTCAATGAGCAGTTCTTC. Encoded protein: CAGFNEQFF.

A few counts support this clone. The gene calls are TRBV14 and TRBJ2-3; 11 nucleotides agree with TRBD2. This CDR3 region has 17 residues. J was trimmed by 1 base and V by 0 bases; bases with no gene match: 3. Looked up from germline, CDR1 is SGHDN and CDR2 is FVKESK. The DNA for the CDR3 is TGTGCCAGCAGCCAAGAGACTAGCGGGGAGCGCACAGATACGCAGTATTTT. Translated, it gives CASSQETSGERTDTQYF. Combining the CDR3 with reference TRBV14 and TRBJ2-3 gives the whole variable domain EAGVTQFPSHSVIEKGQTVTLRCDPISGHDNLYWYRRVMGKEIKFLLHFVKESKQDESGMPNNRFLAERTGGTYSTLKVQPAELEDSGVYFCASSQETSGERTDTQYFGPGTRLTVL.